Here is one TCR beta chain with its context. With V trimmed by 4 bases and J by 5 bases, 8 bases remained unmatched. CDR1 and CDR2 from the germline V gene are LGHDT and YNNKEL (reference sequence). The CDR3 extends over 15 amino acids. This record comes from a study of blood T cell repertoires in COVID-19. Study-level information: There were acute and convalescent COVID-19 samples, and they came from the United States, Italy and Spain. PBMCs, B-cell-depleted T cells, or T cells were the source of the cDNA or gDNA that made up the material.

Per the original data handling: Amplifying reference gene primers gave estimates of nucleated cell counts. Some clones are missing from TCRdb's copy, which holds only in-frame ones; the method was immunoSEQ multiplex PCR. That table is the source of V, J and clone size, and D and trimming were worked out from the DNA. This sample has tens of thousands of clones; roughly 85% occur once, and the top ten carry around 16%. The TCR was taken from a human donor in a cohort sampled during active COVID-19. The donor label of this sample is uncertain. This rearrangement joins TRBV3-1 (or the pseudogene TRBV3-2) to TRBJ2-5; 9 bases align to TRBD2. The specimen sequenced was peripheral blood. CDR3 amino acids: CASSRGTSPQETQYF. The CDR3 coding sequence is TGTGCCAGCAGCCGCGGGACTAGCCCTCAGGAGACCCAGTACTTC.